This TCR beta chain is drawn from a study of CD4+ T cells in melanoma. Points from the study as a whole: CD8+ T cell, macrophage and B cell function reportedly correlated with neoantigen-specific CD4+ T cells. Reportedly, melanoma neoantigen-specific CD4+ T cells showed varied differentiation states.

The CDR3 is 15 residues long. Germline trimming cut 11 bases from V and 0 bases from J; bases unmatched to any gene: 12. The germline gives CDR1 WNHNN, CDR2 SYGVQD (reference sequence). Of note for this clone: Its antigen remains unidentified.

The method was immunoSEQ multiplex PCR; TCRdb's version includes in-frame clones alone and lacks a portion of them. The table has about 140,000 clones, around nine tenths seen once. This sequence joins TRBV10-1 and TRBJ2-7; TRBD2 aligns across 8 bases. The receptor comes from a human donor with melanoma. The CDR3 DNA sequence: TGCGCCGGGTATATGGCGGGGGGATTCTCCTACGAGCAGTACTTC. Residues: CAGYMAGGFSYEQYF.